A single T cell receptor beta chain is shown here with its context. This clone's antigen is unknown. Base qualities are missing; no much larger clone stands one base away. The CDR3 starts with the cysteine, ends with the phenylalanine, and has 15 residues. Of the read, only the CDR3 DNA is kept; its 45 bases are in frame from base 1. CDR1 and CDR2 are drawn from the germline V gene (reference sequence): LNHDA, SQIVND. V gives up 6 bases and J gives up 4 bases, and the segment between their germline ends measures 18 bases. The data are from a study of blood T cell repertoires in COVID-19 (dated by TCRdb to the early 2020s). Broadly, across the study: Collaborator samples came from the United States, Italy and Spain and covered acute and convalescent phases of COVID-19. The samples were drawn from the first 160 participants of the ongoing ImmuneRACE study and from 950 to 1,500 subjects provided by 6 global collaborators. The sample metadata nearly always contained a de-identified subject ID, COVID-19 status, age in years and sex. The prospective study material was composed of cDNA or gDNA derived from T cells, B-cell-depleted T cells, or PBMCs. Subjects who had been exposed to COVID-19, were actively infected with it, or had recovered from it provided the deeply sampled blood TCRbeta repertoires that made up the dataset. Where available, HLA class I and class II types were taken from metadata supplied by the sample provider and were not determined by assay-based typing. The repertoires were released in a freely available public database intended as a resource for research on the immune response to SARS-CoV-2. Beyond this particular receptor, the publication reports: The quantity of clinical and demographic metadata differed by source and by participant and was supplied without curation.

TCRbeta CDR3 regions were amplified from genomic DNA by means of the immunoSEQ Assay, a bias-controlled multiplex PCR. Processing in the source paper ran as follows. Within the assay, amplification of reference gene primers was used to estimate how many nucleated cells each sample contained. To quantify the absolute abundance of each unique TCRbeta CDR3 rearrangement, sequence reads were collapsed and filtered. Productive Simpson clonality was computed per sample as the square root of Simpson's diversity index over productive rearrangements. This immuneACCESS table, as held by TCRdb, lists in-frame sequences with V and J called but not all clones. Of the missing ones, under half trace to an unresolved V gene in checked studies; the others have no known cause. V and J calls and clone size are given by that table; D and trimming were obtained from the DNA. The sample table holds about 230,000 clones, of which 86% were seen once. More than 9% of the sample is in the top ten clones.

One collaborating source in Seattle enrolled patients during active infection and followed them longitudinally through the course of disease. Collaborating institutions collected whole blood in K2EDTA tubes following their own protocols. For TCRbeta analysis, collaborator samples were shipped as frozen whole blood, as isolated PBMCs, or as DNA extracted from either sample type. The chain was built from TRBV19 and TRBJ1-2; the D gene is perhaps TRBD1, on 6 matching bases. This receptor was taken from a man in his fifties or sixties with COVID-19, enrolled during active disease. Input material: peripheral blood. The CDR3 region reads CASRRARQGPYGYTF. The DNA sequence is TGTGCCAGTAGAAGGGCTCGCCAGGGGCCCTATGGCTACACCTTC.